The clone carrying this T cell receptor beta chain has a handful of counts. Its antigen remains unknown. The Oncomine TCR Beta short-read assay was applied to DNA of cultured CD4+ T cells. In this case, cultured CD4+ T cells provided the extracted genomic DNA. TCRdb reprocessed the PCR reads via MiXCR and lists one record per CDR3 protein. The data hold more than 8,000 distinct CDR3 sequences, with 28% observed a single time. The CDR3 length is 16 residues. Germline loops: CDR1 MDHEN, CDR2 SYDVKM. Trimming removed 3 bases from V and 7 bases from J, with 16 bases in between. This sample was included in a study of vaccination and CD4 T cells after COVID-19. Across the study: Convalescent study patients returned SARS-CoV-2 positive nasal swab PCR results, with nine mild cases and one severe.

Treatment specified: roughly 11-day PBMC culture with coronavirus spike peptide pools or control peptides (ViraFEST assay). ViraFEST used peptide pools to expand antigen-specific T cells before TCR sequencing. Study-wide results and limits: A median 86.3% of convalescent patients' SARS-CoV-2-reactive clones emerged only after vaccination.

The chain recombines TRBV28 with TRBJ1-6; weak D call: TRBD1 (5 bases). Sequencing used CD4+ T cells from blood, cultured in vitro, obtained after SARS-CoV-2 vaccination. The sequence was obtained from a human donor who had recovered from COVID-19. CDR3 region: CASSFPRGVYNSPLHF. Written as DNA, the CDR3 is TGTGCCAGCAGTTTTCCCCGGGGGGTCTACAATTCACCCCTCCACTTT.